A selection of T cell receptor beta chains follows, all from one sample in a study of regulatory T cells in long-lasting Graves disease. TCRdb redid the calling of the multiplex PCR reads with MiXCR, one entry per CDR3 protein. The table shows 350,000 to 500,000 distinct CDR3 sequences, with about 16% occurring only once. These data were likewise used in another study, on T cells in Graves' hyperthyroidism and ophthalmopathy.

This material consisted of peripheral blood mononuclear cells (PBMCs), taken at new diagnosis, from a patient treated with antithyroid drugs. The receptors come from a woman aged 30 to 39 with Graves disease. CDR3s leave out the opening cysteine and the closing phenylalanine or tryptophan.

v_gene	j_gene	CDR3aa
TRBV7-2	TRBJ2-5	ASSFLGGAGTQETQY
TRBV12-3/TRBV12-4	TRBJ2-7	ASSPPGQGYYEQY
TRBV29-1	TRBJ2-3	SLLWRDYTDTQY
TRBV24-1	TRBJ2-5	ATSDQGTAQETQY
TRBV7-9	TRBJ1-1	ASSPGPPSNTEAF
TRBV12-3/TRBV12-4	TRBJ1-1	ASSSTGSTEAF
TRBV14	TRBJ2-1	ASSQVYVTQSSYNEQF
TRBV12-3/TRBV12-4	TRBJ1-1	ASGGTKNTEAF
TRBV15	TRBJ1-2	ATSEQQGTYGYT
TRBV12-5	TRBJ2-1	ASGSLTSESPLPANEQF
TRBV29-1	TRBJ2-1	SVRELQGWNEQF
TRBV5-1	TRBJ2-2	ASSLEGANTGELF
TRBV7-2	TRBJ2-5	ASDDRDQETQY
TRBV7-2	TRBJ2-2	ASRSGGKGELF
TRBV7-9	TRBJ1-1	ASSLYMGGLNTEAF
TRBV4-1	TRBJ1-3	ASSQDRTSGNTIY
TRBV30	TRBJ1-2	AWSPGWGTVIFYT
TRBV11-2	TRBJ2-2	ASSLGAAGSGAGELF
TRBV4-3	-	ASGPRAWLGGTQY
TRBV5-1	TRBJ2-1	ASSFGPPNEQF
TRBV12-3/TRBV12-4	TRBJ2-2	ASSLLAGLTGELF
TRBV6-1	TRBJ1-5	ASGTGRGPSNQPQH
TRBV6-9	TRBJ2-3	ASNERSGLLTDTQY
TRBV10-3	TRBJ2-1	AISEGRGNEQF
TRBV7-6	TRBJ1-4	ASSSYRGNTNEKLF
TRBV7-9	TRBJ2-3	ASSILGQGPTDTQY
TRBV9	TRBJ2-3	ASSIGTSGTDTQY
TRBV27	TRBJ2-5	ASSLLKGQGAETQY
TRBV9	TRBJ2-7	ASSGGLAGAYEQY
TRBV29-1	TRBJ2-7	SVTPLGPKYEQY
TRBV27	TRBJ2-1	ASSSDRGLYNEQF
TRBV27	TRBJ2-7	ASSLGGGDQSQY
TRBV10-1	TRBJ1-1	ASTQSLNTEAF
TRBV4-3	TRBJ1-5	ASSPAPDQPQH
TRBV20-1	TRBJ2-6	SARDGGGTGANVLT
TRBV14	TRBJ2-1	ASSPRGKSLGEQF
TRBV28	TRBJ2-1	ASNKPGQGVNEQF
TRBV6-5	TRBJ1-2	ASSYGSFMSGYT
TRBV5-5	TRBJ2-7	ASSLVLGPYEQY